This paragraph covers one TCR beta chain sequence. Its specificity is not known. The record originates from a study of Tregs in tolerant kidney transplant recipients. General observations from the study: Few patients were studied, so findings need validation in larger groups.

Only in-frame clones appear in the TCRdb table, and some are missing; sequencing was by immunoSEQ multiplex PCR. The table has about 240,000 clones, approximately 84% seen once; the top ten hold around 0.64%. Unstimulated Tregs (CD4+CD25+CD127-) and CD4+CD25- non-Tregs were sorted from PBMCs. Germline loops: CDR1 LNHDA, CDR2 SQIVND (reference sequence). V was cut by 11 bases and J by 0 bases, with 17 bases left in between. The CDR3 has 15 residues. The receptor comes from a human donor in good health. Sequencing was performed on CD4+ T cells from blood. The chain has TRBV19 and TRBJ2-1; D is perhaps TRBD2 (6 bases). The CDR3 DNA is TGTGCCTCTACACCCGGGAGTAGCTCCTACAATGAGCAGTTCTTC. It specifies CASTPGSSSYNEQFF.